This T cell receptor (beta chain) was profiled in a study of cytomegalovirus exposure and HLA in healthy donors. General study points: Presence/absence comparisons presumed near-even sequencing depth among donors.

V lost 5 bases to trimming and J lost 5 bases; unmatched junction nucleotides: 10. Germline CDR1 reads SGHAT; CDR2 reads FQNNGV. This CDR3 is built from 15 residues. PCR was performed using 60 Vbeta and 13 Jbeta primers. Generated by immunoSEQ multiplex PCR, the TCRdb table keeps only in-frame clones and is missing some. The sample records under 200,000 clones, 79% being singletons. Comments on this clone: What it binds is unknown.

This TCR was recovered from a woman between 40 and 50 years old in good health and CMV-seronegative. Sample: PBMCs. V is TRBV11-2 and J is TRBJ2-7; TRBD2 matches at 9 bases. The chain's CDR3 is CASSPPGLAAHEQYF. CDR3 coding DNA: TGTGCCAGCAGCCCTCCGGGACTAGCCGCCCACGAGCAGTACTTC. Full variable domain (rest looked up from reference TRBV11-2 and TRBJ2-7): EAGVAQSPRYKIIEKRQSVAFWCNPISGHATLYWYQQILGQGPKLLIQFQNNGVVDDSQLPKDRFSAERLKGVDSTLKIQPAKLEDSAVYLCASSPPGLAAHEQYFGPGTRLTVT.